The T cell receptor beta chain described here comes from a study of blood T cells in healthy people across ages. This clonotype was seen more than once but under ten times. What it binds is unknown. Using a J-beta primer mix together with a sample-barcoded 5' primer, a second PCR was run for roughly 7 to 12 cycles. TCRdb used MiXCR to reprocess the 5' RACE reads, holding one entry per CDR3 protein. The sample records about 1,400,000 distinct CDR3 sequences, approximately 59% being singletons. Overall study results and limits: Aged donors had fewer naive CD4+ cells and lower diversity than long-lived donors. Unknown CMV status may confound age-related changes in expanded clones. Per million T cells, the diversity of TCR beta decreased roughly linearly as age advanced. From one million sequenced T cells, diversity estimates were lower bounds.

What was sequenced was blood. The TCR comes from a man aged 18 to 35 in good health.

This chain's CDR3 is CASSYTPGQGSEQYF. CDR3 DNA sequence: TGTGCCAGCAGTTACACTCCGGGACAGGGAAGCGAGCAGTACTTC. The V gene is TRBV6-6, the J gene TRBJ2-7; 9 positions match TRBD1. CDR3 length: 15 amino acids. J gave up 6 bases and V 2 bases, and 8 bases lay outside the gene matches. CDR1 MNHNY and CDR2 SVGAGI come from the germline V gene (reference sequence).